This paragraph covers one TCR beta chain sequence. The data derive from a study of Ad26.COV2.S vaccination and SARS-CoV-2 variants. Clones were read by immunoSEQ multiplex PCR, and TCRdb kept only the in-frame ones, dropping some. Among hundreds of thousands of clones listed, roughly 90% were seen once. The V gene's germline CDR1 is MGHDK and CDR2 SYGVNS. The CDR3 totals 14 residues. The germline V and J ends were trimmed by 4 bases and 2 bases, with 11 bases remaining between them. Sample treatment: 15 to 20 received Ad26.COV2.S at low or high dose, single or two shots; about 5 received placebo; per-sample allocation not given. Collection of the samples took place on day 63 after the first injection of vaccine or placebo. Whoever gave the sample was an adult aged 18-55 years in Boston. As its vector, the vaccine had Ad26, which expressed Wuhan-strain SARS-CoV-2 spike.

This receptor was identified in a person aged 18-65 years who received the Ad26.COV2.S COVID-19 vaccine or a placebo. The chain carries TRBV25-1 and TRBJ1-1, with D unclear. This specimen was peripheral blood, taken in a trial of Ad26.COV2.S vaccine versus placebo. The CDR3 region is CASSVRGDNTEAFF. The CDR3 nucleotides read TGTGCCAGCAGTGTACGGGGAGACAACACTGAAGCTTTCTTT.